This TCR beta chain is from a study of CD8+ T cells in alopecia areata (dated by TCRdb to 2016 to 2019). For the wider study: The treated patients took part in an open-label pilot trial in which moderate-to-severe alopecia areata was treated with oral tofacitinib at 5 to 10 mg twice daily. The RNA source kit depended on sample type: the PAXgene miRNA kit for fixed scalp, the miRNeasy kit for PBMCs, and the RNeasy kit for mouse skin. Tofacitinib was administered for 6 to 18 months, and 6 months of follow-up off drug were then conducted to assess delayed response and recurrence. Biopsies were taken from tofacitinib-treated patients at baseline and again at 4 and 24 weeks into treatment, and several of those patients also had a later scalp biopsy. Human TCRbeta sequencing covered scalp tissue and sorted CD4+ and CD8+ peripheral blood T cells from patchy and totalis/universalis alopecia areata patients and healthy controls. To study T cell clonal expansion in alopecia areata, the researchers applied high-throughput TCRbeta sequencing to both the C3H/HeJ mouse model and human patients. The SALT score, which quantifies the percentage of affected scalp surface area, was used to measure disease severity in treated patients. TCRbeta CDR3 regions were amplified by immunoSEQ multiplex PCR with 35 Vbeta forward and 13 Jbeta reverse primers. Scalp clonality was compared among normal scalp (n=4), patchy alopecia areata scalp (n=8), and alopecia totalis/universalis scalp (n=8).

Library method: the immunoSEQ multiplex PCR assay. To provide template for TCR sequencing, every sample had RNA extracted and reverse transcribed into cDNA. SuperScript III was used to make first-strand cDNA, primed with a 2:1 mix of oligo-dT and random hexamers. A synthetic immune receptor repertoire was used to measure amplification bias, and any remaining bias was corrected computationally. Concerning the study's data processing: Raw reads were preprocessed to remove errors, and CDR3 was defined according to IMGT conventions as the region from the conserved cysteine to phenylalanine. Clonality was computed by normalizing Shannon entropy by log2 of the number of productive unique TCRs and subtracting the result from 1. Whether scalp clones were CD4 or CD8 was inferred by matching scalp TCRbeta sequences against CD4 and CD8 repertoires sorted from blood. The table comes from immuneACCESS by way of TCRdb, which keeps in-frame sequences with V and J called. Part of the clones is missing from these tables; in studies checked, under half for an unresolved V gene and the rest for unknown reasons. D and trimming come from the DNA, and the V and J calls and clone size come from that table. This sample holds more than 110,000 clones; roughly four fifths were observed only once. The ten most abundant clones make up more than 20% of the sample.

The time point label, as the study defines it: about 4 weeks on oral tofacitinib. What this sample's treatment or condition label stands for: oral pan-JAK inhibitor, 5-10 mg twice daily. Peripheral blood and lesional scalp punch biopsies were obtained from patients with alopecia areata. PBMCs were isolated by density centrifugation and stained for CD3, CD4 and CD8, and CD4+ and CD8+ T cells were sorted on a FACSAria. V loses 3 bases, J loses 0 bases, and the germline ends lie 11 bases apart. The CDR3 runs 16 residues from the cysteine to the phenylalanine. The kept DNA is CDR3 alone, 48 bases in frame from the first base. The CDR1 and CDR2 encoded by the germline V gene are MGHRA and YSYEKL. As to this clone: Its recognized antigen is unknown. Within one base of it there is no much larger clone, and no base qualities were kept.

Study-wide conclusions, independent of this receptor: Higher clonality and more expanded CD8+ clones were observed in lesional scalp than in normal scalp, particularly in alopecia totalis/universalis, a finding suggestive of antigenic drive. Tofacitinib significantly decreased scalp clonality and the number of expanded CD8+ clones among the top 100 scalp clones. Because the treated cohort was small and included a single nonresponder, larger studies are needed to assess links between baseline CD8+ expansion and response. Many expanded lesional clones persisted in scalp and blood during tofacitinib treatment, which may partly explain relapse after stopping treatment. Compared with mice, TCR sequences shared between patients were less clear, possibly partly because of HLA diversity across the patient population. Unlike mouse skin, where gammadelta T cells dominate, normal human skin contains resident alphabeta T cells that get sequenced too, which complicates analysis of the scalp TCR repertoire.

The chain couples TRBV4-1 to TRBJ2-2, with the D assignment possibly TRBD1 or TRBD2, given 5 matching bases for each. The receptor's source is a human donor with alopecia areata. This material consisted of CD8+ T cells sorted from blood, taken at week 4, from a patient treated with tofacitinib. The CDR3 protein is CASSHLGRTNTGELFF. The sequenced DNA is TGCGCCAGCAGCCACCTGGGACGGACGAACACCGGGGAGCTGTTTTTT.